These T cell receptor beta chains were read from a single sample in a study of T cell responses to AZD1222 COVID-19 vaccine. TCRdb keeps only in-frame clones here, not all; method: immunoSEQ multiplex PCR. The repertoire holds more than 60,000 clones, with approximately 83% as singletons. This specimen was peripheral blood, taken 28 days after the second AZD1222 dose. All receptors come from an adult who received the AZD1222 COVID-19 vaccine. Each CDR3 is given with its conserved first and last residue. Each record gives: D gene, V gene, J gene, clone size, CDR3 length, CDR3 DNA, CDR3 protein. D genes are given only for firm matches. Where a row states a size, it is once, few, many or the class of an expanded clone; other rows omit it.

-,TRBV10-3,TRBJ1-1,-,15,TGTGCCATCAGTGCAGACCCTAGCGAGGGCACTGAAGCTTTCTTT,CAISADPSEGTEAFF
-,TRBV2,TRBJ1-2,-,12,TGTGCCAGCAGTGCCAACAACTATGGCTACACCTTC,CASSANNYGYTF
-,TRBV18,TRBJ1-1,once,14,TGTGCCAGCTCACTCGGACGGCAGAACACTGAAGCTTTCTTT,CASSLGRQNTEAFF
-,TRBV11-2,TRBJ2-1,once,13,TGTGCCAGCAGCTTAGATAGCGTCAATGAGCAGTTCTTC,CASSLDSVNEQFF
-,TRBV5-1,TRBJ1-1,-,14,TGCGCCAGCAGCTTGAATCAGGGATACACTGAAGCTTTCTTT,CASSLNQGYTEAFF
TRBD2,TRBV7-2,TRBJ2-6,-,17,TGTGCCAGCAGCTTACTAGCGGGACTCTCTGGGGCCAACGTCCTGACTTTC,CASSLLAGLSGANVLTF
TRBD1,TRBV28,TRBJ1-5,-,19,TGTGCCAGCAGTTTACTTCGGACAGGCGGAGGGAATAGCAATCAGCCCCAGCATTTT,CASSLLRTGGGNSNQPQHF
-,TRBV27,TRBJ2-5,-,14,TGTGCCAGCAGTTTTTGGGGGGCCGGAGAGACCCAGTACTTC,CASSFWGAGETQYF
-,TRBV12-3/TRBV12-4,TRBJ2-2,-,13,TGTGCCAGCAGTTTCACTACGGCCGGGGAGCTGTTTTTT,CASSFTTAGELFF
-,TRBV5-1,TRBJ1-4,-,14,TGCGCCAGCAGCTTGGGGGGGCCTAATGAAAAACTGTTTTTT,CASSLGGPNEKLFF
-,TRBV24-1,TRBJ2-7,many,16,TGTGCCACCAGTGATTTTTCTGATACGGGGACCTACGAGCAGTACTTC,CATSDFSDTGTYEQYF
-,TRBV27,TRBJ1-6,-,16,TGTGCCAGCAGTTTATTGAGTAGCCAGGTCTTTAATTCCCTCCACTTT,CASSLLSSQVFNSLHF
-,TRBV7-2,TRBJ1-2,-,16,TGTGCCAGCAGCTCATGGGGGGGGACGACAGTTTATGGCTACACCTTC,CASSSWGGTTVYGYTF
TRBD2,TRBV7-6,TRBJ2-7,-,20,TGTGCCAGCAGCTTAGGGGGATCACCGGGACTAGCGGGAACAGTCCACGAGCAGTACTTC,CASSLGGSPGLAGTVHEQYF
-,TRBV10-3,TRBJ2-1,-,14,TGTGCCATCAGTGGGACTACCTCCTACAATGAGCAGTTCTTC,CAISGTTSYNEQFF
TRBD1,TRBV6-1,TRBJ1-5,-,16,TGTGCCAGCAGTGAAGCGGAGGGGGCTGGCAATCAGCCCCAGCATTTT,CASSEAEGAGNQPQHF
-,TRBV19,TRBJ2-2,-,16,TGTGCCAGTAGTAGATCTCAGGGCAGACCCACCGGGGAGCTGTTTTTT,CASSRSQGRPTGELFF
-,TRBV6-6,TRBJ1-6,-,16,TGTGCCAGCAGTTCGTCGGACATAGGTGGTAGTTCACCCCTCCACTTT,CASSSSDIGGSSPLHF
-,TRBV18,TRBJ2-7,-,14,TGTGCCAGCTCCCAACAGGGAGAGAAGGGCGAGCAGTACTTC,CASSQQGEKGEQYF
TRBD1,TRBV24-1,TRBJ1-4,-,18,TGTGCCACCAGTGATTTAGCAGGGGGGGTCCATGGTAATGAAAAACTGTTTTTT,CATSDLAGGVHGNEKLFF
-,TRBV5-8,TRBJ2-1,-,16,TGTGCCAGCAGCTTGGCCGGGGGACAATGGCACAAGGAGCAGTTCTTC,CASSLAGGQWHKEQFF
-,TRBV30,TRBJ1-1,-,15,TGTGCCTGGAGTGCCGGGGCCGCCGGGAATCCTGAAGCTTTCTTT,CAWSAGAAGNPEAFF
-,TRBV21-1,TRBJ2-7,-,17,TGTGCCAGCAGGTCGTCCCCTTCCTCGCGGGAATCCCACGAGCAGTACTTC,CASRSSPSSRESHEQYF
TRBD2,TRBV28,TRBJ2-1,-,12,TGTGCCAGCTCGACTAGCGGTAATGAGCAGTTCTTC,CASSTSGNEQFF
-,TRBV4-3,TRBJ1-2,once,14,TGCGCCAGCAGCCAAGGTACGGAAAGCTATGGCTACACCTTC,CASSQGTESYGYTF
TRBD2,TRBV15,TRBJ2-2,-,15,TGTGCCACCAGCAGAGGGACTAGCGGGACCGGGGAGCTGTTTTTT,CATSRGTSGTGELFF
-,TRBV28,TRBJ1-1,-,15,TGTGCCAGCAGTTTTAGGGGACAATCAGCCCCTGAAGCTTTCTTT,CASSFRGQSAPEAFF
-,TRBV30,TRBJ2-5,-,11,TGTGCCTGGAGTAGGAAAGAGACCCAGTACTTC,CAWSRKETQYF
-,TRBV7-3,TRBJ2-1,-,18,TGTGCCAGCAGCTTACTTGCGGAGGCCTCGAGCTCCTACAATGAGCAGTTCTTC,CASSLLAEASSSYNEQFF
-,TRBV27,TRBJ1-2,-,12,TGTGCCAGCAGTTTAGGAGGGGTTGGCTACACCTTC,CASSLGGVGYTF
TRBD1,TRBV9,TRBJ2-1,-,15,TGTGCCAGCAGCGTGAAAGAGAGGGGGCCCAATGAGCAGTTCTTC,CASSVKERGPNEQFF
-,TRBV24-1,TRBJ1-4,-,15,TGTGCCACCAGATCCGGCGTGTCAGGGGATGAAAAACTGTTTTTT,CATRSGVSGDEKLFF
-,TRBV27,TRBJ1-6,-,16,TGTGCCAGCAGTTTACAATTGGGACGGAGCCGGTTACCCCTCCACTTT,CASSLQLGRSRLPLHF
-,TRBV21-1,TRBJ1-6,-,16,TGTGCCAGCAGCCTCGAATCCGGGACAGGGGAAACACCCCTCCACTTT,CASSLESGTGETPLHF
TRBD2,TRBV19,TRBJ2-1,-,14,TGTGCCAGTAGAAGACTAGCGGGAGGGCACGAGCAGTTCTTC,CASRRLAGGHEQFF
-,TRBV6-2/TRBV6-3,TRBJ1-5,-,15,TGTGCCAGCAGTTACGGGGCCTATAGCAATCAGCCCCAGCATTTT,CASSYGAYSNQPQHF
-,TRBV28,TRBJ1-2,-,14,TGTGCCAGCAGTCCACCCGGGGGGGGATATGGCTACACCTTC,CASSPPGGGYGYTF
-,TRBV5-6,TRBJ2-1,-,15,TGTGCCAGCAGCTTGACCGGGACTCCTTACAATGAGCAGTTCTTC,CASSLTGTPYNEQFF
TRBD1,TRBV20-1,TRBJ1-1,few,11,TGCAGGGGACAGGGGGGTACTGAAGCTTTCTTT,CRGQGGTEAFF
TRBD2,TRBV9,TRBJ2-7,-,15,TGTGCCAGCAGCCCGGGACTAGCGGGAGGGTGGGAGCAGTACTTC,CASSPGLAGGWEQYF
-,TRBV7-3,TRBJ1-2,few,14,TGTGCCAGCAGTCTTTCGGGCAGCCACTATGGCTACACCTTC,CASSLSGSHYGYTF
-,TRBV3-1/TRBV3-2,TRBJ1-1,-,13,TGTGCCACCTCGGCGGACAAGAACACTGAAGCTTTCTTT,CATSADKNTEAFF
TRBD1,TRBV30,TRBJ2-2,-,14,TGTGCCTGGGTCCACAGGGGGCTTCCCGGGGAGCTGTTTTTT,CAWVHRGLPGELFF
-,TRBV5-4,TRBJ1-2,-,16,TGTGCCAGCAGCTTGGCCGGGGGAGCAACTAACTATGGCTACACCTTC,CASSLAGGATNYGYTF
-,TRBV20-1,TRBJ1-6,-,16,TGCAGTGCTAGTCCTTCGGTTCGCTCCTATAATTCACCCCTCCACTTT,CSASPSVRSYNSPLHF